A selection of T cell receptor beta chains follows, all from one sample in a study of Graves' ophthalmopathy and Graves' hyperthyroidism. TCRdb reanalysed the multiplex PCR reads using MiXCR and keeps one entry per CDR3 protein. The table lists roughly 700,000 distinct CDR3 sequences, about 44% of them singletons. The sequenced sample was peripheral blood. These receptors all come from an adult man with Graves' ophthalmopathy. The CDR3 runs from the conserved cysteine through the conserved F or W. The D gene is left open where the match is weak. Clone size, where shown, is once, few, many, or a class for clones that have expanded.

j_call,d_call,v_call,clone_size,cdr3_nt,cdr3_aa
TRBJ1-1,NA,TRBV5-1,NA,TGCGCCAGCAGCTTGGGGGGGATCGCTGAAGCTTTCTTT,CASSLGGIAEAFF
TRBJ2-5,TRBD2,TRBV12-3/TRBV12-4,few,TGTGCCAGCAGTCCGCCCCCAGCGGGGGTAGAGACCCAGTACTTC,CASSPPPAGVETQYF
TRBJ1-1,NA,TRBV11-2,NA,TGTGCCAGCAGAGATCTGGGGTTGAACACTGAAGCTTTCTTT,CASRDLGLNTEAFF
TRBJ1-1,NA,TRBV7-2,many,TGTGCCAGCTCTAGGGGTGCTGAAGCTTTCTTT,CASSRGAEAFF
TRBJ1-3,NA,TRBV9,many,TGTGCCAGCAGCGTAGGGGCTGAGGCTAACACCATATATTTT,CASSVGAEANTIYF
TRBJ1-1,NA,TRBV7-9,NA,TGCGCCAGCAGCCAAGTGTTGGCCACTGAAGCTTTCTTT,CASSQVLATEAFF
TRBJ2-3,TRBD2,TRBV29-1,NA,TGCAGCGTTGATGGAGTCGGACTAGCGGGAGCCGGTCTCACGCAGTATTTT,CSVDGVGLAGAGLTQYF
TRBJ1-1,NA,TRBV7-8,many,TGTGCCAGCAGCGTTGGACGGGAGAACACTGAAGCTTTCTTT,CASSVGRENTEAFF
TRBJ2-7,TRBD2,TRBV7-9,many,TGTGCCAGCAGCTTCGGGAGGGGCCCCTACGAGCAGTACTTC,CASSFGRGPYEQYF
TRBJ2-5,TRBD2,TRBV5-1,many,TGCGCCAGCAGCGCGGGGGTGATGGAGACCCAGTACTTC,CASSAGVMETQYF
TRBJ1-6,TRBD1,TRBV7-2,many,TGTGCCAGCAGCCGACAGGGCCATAATTCACCCCTCCACTTT,CASSRQGHNSPLHF
TRBJ2-7,NA,TRBV7-9,NA,TGTGCCAGCAGCTTCGGACGTTCCTTAGGCTTTGGGCAGTACTTC,CASSFGRSLGFGQYF
TRBJ2-2,NA,TRBV19,few,TGTGCCAGTAAGAGAACGAACACCGGGGAGCTGTTTTTT,CASKRTNTGELFF
TRBJ1-4,TRBD1,TRBV7-9,NA,TGTGCCAGCAGTTCCGACCCGACAGGGCCCATAGAAAAACTGTTTTTT,CASSSDPTGPIEKLFF
TRBJ1-2,TRBD1,TRBV9,NA,TGTGCCAGCAGCGGACAGGGCGCTTATTACTATGGCTACACCTTC,CASSGQGAYYYGYTF
TRBJ2-7,NA,TRBV20-1,few,TGCAGTGCTAGACGGACCAGGGACACGCCCTACGAGCAGTACTTC,CSARRTRDTPYEQYF
TRBJ2-2,TRBD1,TRBV25-1,many,TGTGCCAGCAGCTTAGGACAGGGGCTCACCGGGGAGCTGTTTTTT,CASSLGQGLTGELFF
TRBJ1-2,TRBD1,TRBV19,few,TGTGCCAGTAGTAAAAACAGGGGGCGAGATGGCTACACCTTC,CASSKNRGRDGYTF
TRBJ1-5,TRBD1,TRBV6-5,NA,TGTGCCAGCAGGGAGGGACAGGGACGCAATCAGCATTTT,CASREGQGRNQHF
TRBJ2-5,TRBD2,TRBV29-1,NA,TGCAGCGTTTCAGTTGGGAGGGCCCGAGAGACCCAGTACTTC,CSVSVGRARETQYF
TRBJ1-1,NA,TRBV11-2,NA,NA,CASSFGQGNLKTEALF
TRBJ2-7,TRBD2,TRBV7-9,NA,TGTGCCTGGAGCCCTAAAGGTCTAGCGGGAGGTTACGAGCAGTACTTC,CAWSPKGLAGGYEQYF
TRBJ2-7,NA,TRBV7-2,few,TGTGCCAGCAGGGAGGGGGCTAGCGAGCAGTACTTC,CASREGASEQYF
TRBJ2-5,NA,TRBV11-2,NA,TGTGCCAGCAGATCTCAGCCGAAAACAACAGGGTTCGAGACCCAGTACTTC,CASRSQPKTTGFETQYF
TRBJ1-2,NA,TRBV15,many,TGTGCCACCAGCAGAACGATAACAGGGAAAGATGGCTACACCTTC,CATSRTITGKDGYTF
TRBJ1-6,TRBD1,TRBV25-1,few,TGTGCCAGCAGTGATAGTGCCGGGACAGGCTCCTCACCCCTCCACTTT,CASSDSAGTGSSPLHF
TRBJ2-7,TRBD2,TRBV10-3,NA,TGTGCCAGCAGTTACGCAGCGGGGGGGATCTCCTACGAGCAGTACTTC,CASSYAAGGISYEQYF
TRBJ2-5,NA,TRBV7-2,few,TGTGCCAGCATCCCTGGGCAGGGAGAAAGCCAAGAGACCCAGTACTTC,CASIPGQGESQETQYF
TRBJ1-4,NA,TRBV9,NA,TGTGCCAGCAGCGCCAAAGCACATAATAATGAAAAACTGTTTTTT,CASSAKAHNNEKLFF
TRBJ1-5,NA,TRBV5-1,NA,TGCGCCAGCAGCTTGTTAGGGGGGGACAATCAGCCCCAGCATTTT,CASSLLGGDNQPQHF
TRBJ1-1,NA,TRBV12-3/TRBV12-4,once,TGTGCCAGCAAATTACTTATGAACACTGAAGCTTTCTTT,CASKLLMNTEAFF
TRBJ2-3,TRBD2,TRBV29-1,NA,TGCAGTGCTGGAGGACTAGCGGGATCCATGGATACGCAGTATTTT,CSAGGLAGSMDTQYF
TRBJ1-1,TRBD1,TRBV19,NA,TGTGCCAGTAGTTCCCCCAGGGGGCCGAACACTGAAGCTTTCTTT,CASSSPRGPNTEAFF
TRBJ1-1,TRBD1,TRBV29-1,many,TGCAGCGTTGAAGGTTGGGACAGGGGTGAAGCTTTCTTT,CSVEGWDRGEAFF
TRBJ1-5,TRBD1,TRBV20-1,NA,TGCAGTGCTGGCAGGGGGGGCCAGCCCCAGCATTTT,CSAGRGGQPQHF
TRBJ2-5,TRBD2,TRBV7-8,few,TGTGCCAGCAGCCTTCCGGGACTAGCGGGGGGGCCGAGGCAAGAGACCCAGTACTTC,CASSLPGLAGGPRQETQYF
TRBJ1-2,NA,TRBV29-1,NA,TGCAGCTTGCGTCAGGATGGCTACACCTTC,CSLRQDGYTF
TRBJ1-4,NA,TRBV10-3,NA,TGTGCCAGCAGTTACTCCCGACAGTATGAAAAACTGTTTTTT,CASSYSRQYEKLFF
TRBJ2-5,TRBD2,TRBV7-9,NA,TGTGCCAGCAGCGACGGGGGACTAGCGGAGCACCAAGAGACCCAGTACTTC,CASSDGGLAEHQETQYF
TRBJ2-5,TRBD2,TRBV7-9,few,TGTGCCAGCAGCCAAGCTCAAGCGGGAGCAGAGACCCAGTACTTC,CASSQAQAGAETQYF
TRBJ1-2,NA,TRBV7-9,many,TGTGCCAGCAGCGGCCGGGACATCCAAGGGAACTATGGCTACACCTTC,CASSGRDIQGNYGYTF
TRBJ2-7,NA,TRBV2,NA,TGTGCCAGCAGCCCTCGTCAGGGGTCAAGCTCCTACGAGCAGTACTTC,CASSPRQGSSSYEQYF
TRBJ1-2,TRBD1,TRBV7-2,NA,TGTGCCAGCAGCACCCGGACAGGGTGGGACTATGGCTACACCTTC,CASSTRTGWDYGYTF
TRBJ2-2,NA,TRBV25-1,NA,TGTGCCAGCAGCCGCTGGCCCGGGACCGGGGAGCTGTTTTTT,CASSRWPGTGELFF
TRBJ1-2,TRBD1,TRBV5-8,NA,TGTGCCAGCAGCTTGGGACAGGGGATGGTAGATGGCTACACCTTC,CASSLGQGMVDGYTF
TRBJ2-6,TRBD1,TRBV29-1,NA,TGCAGCGTTCAGACAGGGGACAACGTCCTGACTTTC,CSVQTGDNVLTF
TRBJ1-6,NA,TRBV19,few,TGTGCCAGTAAAGGGACGGGGAATTCACCCCTCCACTTT,CASKGTGNSPLHF
TRBJ1-2,NA,TRBV10-2,few,TGCGCCAGCAGTGAGGGGGATGGCTACACCTTC,CASSEGDGYTF
TRBJ2-7,TRBD2,TRBV10-3,many,TGTGCCATCCAGCGGGAGAGGTACGAGCAGTACTTC,CAIQRERYEQYF
TRBJ2-7,TRBD2,TRBV20-1,NA,TGCAGTGCTAGATTCGCCGGACTAGCGGGACTAAGCTCCTACGAGCAGTACTTC,CSARFAGLAGLSSYEQYF
TRBJ2-3,NA,TRBV4-3,NA,TGCGCCAGCAGCCTGAAGACTAGCACAGATACGCAGTATTTT,CASSLKTSTDTQYF
TRBJ2-7,TRBD1,TRBV25-1,NA,TGTGCCAGCAGTCCCCCTAGGGGGCATAGTCGCTACGAGCAGTACTTC,CASSPPRGHSRYEQYF
TRBJ2-7,TRBD1,TRBV5-5,many,TGTGCCAGCACCGCAAGGCAGACAGGGGTTCTGCACGAGCAGTACTTC,CASTARQTGVLHEQYF